This T cell receptor (beta chain) was identified during a study of shared clonotypes between healthy human individuals. The assay was immunoSEQ multiplex PCR, and TCRdb's table has in-frame clones only and misses some. The table shows just under 350,000 clones, with less than 85% occurring only once. This sequence originates from a man between 25 and 39 years old in good health. The specimen sequenced was memory CD4+ T cells sorted from blood. The subset is: CD45RA-negative fraction.

The CDR3 bases are TGCGCCAGCAGTGAAAGTCGCCCCGGACTAGCAGGCGAGACCCAGTACTTC. Translating gives CASSESRPGLAGETQYF. The V gene is TRBV10-1, the J gene TRBJ2-5; 8 nucleotides agree with TRBD2. The length of the CDR3 is 17 residues. Trimming took 3 bases from V and 5 from J; bases not matched to a gene: 14. Germline V gene lookup returns CDR1 WNHNN and CDR2 SYGVQD (reference sequence).